The T cell receptor beta chain described here comes from a study of tumor-infiltrating lymphocytes in primary liver carcinoma. At the level of the study: Cases comprised patients with primary liver carcinoma who received surgical resection. Study-level findings and limits: In tumor-adjacent and tumor-blood pairs, overlap was lower than in tumor region pairs. Each sample was bulk and unsorted; consequently, CD4+ and CD8+ repertoires were not compared.

This CDR3 spans 15 amino acids. Germline loops: CDR1 LGHNA, CDR2 YSLEER. Starting material of about 450 ng total RNA yielded TCR beta cDNA via a constant-region primer. Each TCR beta library was derived from three nested multiplex PCR rounds that employed slightly modified ARM-PCR. Forward primers for TRBV1-TRBV30 and a C-beta reverse primer served the first two PCR rounds, at 10 cycles each. MiXCR, applied by TCRdb to the multiplex PCR reads, yields one record per CDR3 protein. Seen here are about 310,000 distinct CDR3 sequences, about three fifths observed once, and the top ten hold more than 15%. Regarding this clonotype: What it recognizes is unknown. With a much larger clone just one base away, this may be a read error.

Germline DNA was also extracted, and blood RNA derived from unsorted whole blood. Approximately 4.2 milliliters of peripheral blood were drawn preoperatively. The sample taken for sequencing was peripheral blood. The TCR was taken from a woman aged 25 to 39 with primary liver carcinoma and hepatitis B virus infection. V gene TRBV4-3 combines with J gene TRBJ2-7, with 15 nucleotides matching TRBD2. The CDR3: CASGQGLAGGYEQYF. DNA of the CDR3: TGCGCCAGCGGCCAAGGACTAGCGGGAGGGTACGAGCAGTACTTC.